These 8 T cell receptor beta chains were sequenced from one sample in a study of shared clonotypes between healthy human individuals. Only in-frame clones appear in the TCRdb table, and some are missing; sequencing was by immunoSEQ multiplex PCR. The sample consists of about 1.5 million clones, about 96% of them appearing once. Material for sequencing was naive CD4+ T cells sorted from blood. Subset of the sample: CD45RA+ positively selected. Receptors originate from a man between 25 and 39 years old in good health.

CDR3 amino acids: CASSRREQGGETQYF. The CDR3 DNA follows: TGTGCCAGCAGCCGAAGAGAACAGGGCGGAGAGACCCAGTACTTC. The J gene is TRBJ2-5, the V gene TRBV5-8; a possible D gene is TRBD1 (6 bases). This CDR3 is built from 15 residues. CDR1 SGHTS and CDR2 YDEGEE come from the germline V gene. Trimming shortened V by 4 bases and J by 4 bases, and 17 bases separated the two germline ends.

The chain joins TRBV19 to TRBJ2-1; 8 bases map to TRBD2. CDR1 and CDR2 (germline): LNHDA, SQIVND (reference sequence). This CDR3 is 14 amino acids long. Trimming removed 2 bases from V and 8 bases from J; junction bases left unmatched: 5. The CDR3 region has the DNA TGTGCCAGTAGTATATCAGCGGGAGATGATGAGCAGTTCTTC. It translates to CASSISAGDDEQFF. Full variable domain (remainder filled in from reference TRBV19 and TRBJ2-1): DGGITQSPKYLFRKEGQNVTLSCEQNLNHDAMYWYRQDPGQGLRLIYYSQIVNDFQKGDIAEGYSVSREKKESFPLTVTSAQKNPTAFYLCASSISAGDDEQFFGPGTRLTVL.

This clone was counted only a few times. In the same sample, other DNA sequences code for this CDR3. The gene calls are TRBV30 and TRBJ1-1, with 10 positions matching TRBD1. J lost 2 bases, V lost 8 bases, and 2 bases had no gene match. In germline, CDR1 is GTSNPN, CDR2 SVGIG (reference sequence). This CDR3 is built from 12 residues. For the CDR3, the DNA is TGTGCCCGGGACAGGGGTAACACTGAAGCTTTCTTT. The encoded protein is CARDRGNTEAFF.

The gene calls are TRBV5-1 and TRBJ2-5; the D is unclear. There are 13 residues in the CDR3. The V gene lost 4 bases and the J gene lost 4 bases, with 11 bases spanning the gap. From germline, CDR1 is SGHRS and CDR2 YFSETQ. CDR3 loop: CASSLGRLETQYF. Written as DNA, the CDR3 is TGCGCCAGCAGCCTTGGGCGGCTAGAGACCCAGTACTTC. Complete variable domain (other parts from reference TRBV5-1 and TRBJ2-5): KAGVTQTPRYLIKTRGQQVTLSCSPISGHRSVSWYQQTPGQGLQFLFEYFSETQRNKGNFPGRFSGRQFSNSRSEMNVSTLELGDSALYLCASSLGRLETQYFGPGTRLLVL.

The CDR3 bases are TGTGCCATACGGGGAGGTTATAATGAGCAGTTCTTC. Translating it yields CAIRGGYNEQFF. The chain couples TRBV7-2 to TRBJ2-1, with D maybe TRBD2 (6 bases). The length of the CDR3 is 12 residues. With 10 bases removed from V and 7 bases from J, the gap between germline ends came to 14 bases. Germline V lookup: CDR1 SGHTA, CDR2 FQGNSA. The full variable domain, rest sourced from reference TRBV7-2 and TRBJ2-1, is GAGVSQSPSNKVTEKGKDVELRCDPISGHTALYWYRQSLGQGLEFLIYFQGNSAPDKSGLPSDRFSAERTGGSVSTLTIQRTQQEDSAVYLCAIRGGYNEQFFGPGTRLTVL.

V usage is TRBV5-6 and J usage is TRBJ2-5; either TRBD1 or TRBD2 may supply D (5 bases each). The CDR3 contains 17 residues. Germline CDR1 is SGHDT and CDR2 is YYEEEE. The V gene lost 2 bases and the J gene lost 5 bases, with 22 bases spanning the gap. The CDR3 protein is CASSLSPGTPLWETQYF. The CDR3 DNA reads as TGTGCCAGCAGCTTATCCCCCGGGACCCCCCTTTGGGAGACCCAGTACTTC.

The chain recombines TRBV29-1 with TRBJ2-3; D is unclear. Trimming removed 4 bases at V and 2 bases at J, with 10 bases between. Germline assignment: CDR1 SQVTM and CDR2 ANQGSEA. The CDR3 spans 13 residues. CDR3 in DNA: TGCAGCGTTGTGGGTCAGCCCACAGATACGCAGTATTTT. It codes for CSVVGQPTDTQYF.

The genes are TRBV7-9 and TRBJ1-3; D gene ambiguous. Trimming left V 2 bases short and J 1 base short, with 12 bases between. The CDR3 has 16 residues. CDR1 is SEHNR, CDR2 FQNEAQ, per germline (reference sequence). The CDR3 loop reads CASSLQIAASGNTIYF. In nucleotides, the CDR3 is TGTGCCAGCAGCTTACAGATCGCAGCTTCTGGAAACACCATATATTTT. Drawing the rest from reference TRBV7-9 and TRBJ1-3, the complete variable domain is DTGVSQNPRHKITKRGQNVTFRCDPISEHNRLYWYRQTLGQGPEFLTYFQNEAQLEKSRLLSDRFSAERPKGSFSTLEIQRTEQGDSAMYLCASSLQIAASGNTIYFGEGSWLTVV.